The entry below describes one TCR beta chain. This receptor's antigen is unknown. The CDR3 covers 12 residues, taking in both the cysteine and the phenylalanine. Only the protein is available. The germline V gene encodes CDR1 MNHEY and CDR2 SVGEGT. This sample was included in a study of monozygotic twins with inflammatory bowel disease (dated by TCRdb to between 2018 and 2021). For the study in its entirety: In total, approximately 28 monozygotic twin pairs made up the full study: 19 Danish pairs, all IBD-discordant, plus nine German pairs, of which four were IBD-concordant and five were IBD-discordant. Within discordant pairs, disease-associated traits were sought mainly by comparing IBD patients with their genetically identical healthy co-twins. Each individual had, on average, about 151 000 unique TCRalpha sequences and 181 000 unique TCRbeta sequences available for analysis. The paper's findings and limits, for the study overall: Repertoire similarity did not differ between concordant and discordant twins, possibly due to limited statistical power. Compared with healthy twins, IBD patients had fewer clonotypes in common with other individuals, a difference most pronounced in patients showing signs of disease activity. The results gave no support for a single strong signal or clonotype linked to IBD. Because patients were on differing immunosuppressive treatments, the repertoires may have picked up extra background noise and inter-individual variability. Distinction between different T cell subtypes could not be achieved in the analysis. TCRbeta repertoire diversity, by inverse Simpson index, was decreased in IBD patients compared with their healthy co-twins.

From each donor, an approximately 2.5 ml peripheral blood sample was collected into PAXgene tubes and stored at -80 degrees C. Total RNA was isolated from whole blood with the PAXgene blood miRNA kit on an automated QIAcube, without T cell sorting. Peripheral blood from monozygotic twin pairs, either concordant or discordant for inflammatory bowel disease, underwent deep TCRalpha and TCRbeta repertoire profiling that used unique molecular barcoding. Smoking habits were recorded for all twin pairs, with individuals classified as current, former or never smokers. Libraries were built with 5' RACE. For each TCR library, 3,000 to 4,000 ng of total RNA was used. For each sample, cDNA synthesis was carried out in eight separate reactions using SMARTScribe reverse transcriptase. During cDNA synthesis, template switching introduced unique molecular identifiers that contained a 6-nucleotide sample barcode. Two nested PCRs of approximately 16 and 10 cycles amplified the TCRalpha and TCRbeta cDNA, and bead purification followed each PCR. Before amplification, the cDNA was treated with uracil DNA-glycosylase and purified using the QIAquick PCR purification kit. In the second PCR, Illumina TruSeq-compatible adapters and sample-specific barcodes were added. Library quality and concentration were checked on TapeStation and Qubit, and libraries were pooled at roughly 5.1 ng each. Sequencing of pooled libraries was carried out on an Illumina HiSeq2500 single-index Rapid Run using 2 x 100 bp reads and custom sequencing primers. From the authors' description of their analysis: MiGEC version 1.2.6 was used for UMI-based consensus assembly to correct PCR and sequencing errors. MiXCR version 2.1.1 was used for V(D)J alignment, clonotype assembly and CDR3 extraction. To normalise gene usage, clonotype sharing and MAIT/NKT TCR abundance, the analysis used the top 1000, 10 000 and 20 000 clonotypes per sample. After downsampling to 27 000 UMIs, diversity was calculated as the inverse Simpson index using the vegan R package. Statistical testing used paired Mann-Whitney U tests on the discordant twin pairs and applied Benjamini-Hochberg correction for multiple testing. TCRdb reprocessed the sequencing reads and holds a single record per CDR3 protein sequence, with no DNA. TCRdb, not the original authors, processed these V and J calls. The table kept for this sample lists roughly 120,000 distinct CDR3 sequences. The top ten constitute around an eighth of the sample.

Source material: blood. The clonotype was recovered from a human donor with ulcerative colitis or Crohn's disease, or a healthy co-twin of an affected twin (not recorded which). This chain is built from TRBV6-2 or TRBV6-3 and TRBJ1-1. Here the CDR3 is given as CASNGNEGEAFF.